This TCR beta chain was recorded in a study of cytomegalovirus exposure and HLA in healthy donors. Broader study findings: Later analysis suggested most CMV-associated TCR beta chains were HLA-restricted. Presence/absence comparisons presumed near-even sequencing depth among donors.

Germline values: CDR1 LNHNV, CDR2 YYDKDF (reference sequence). The CDR3 loop spans 17 amino acids. Trimming cost V 0 bases and J 4 bases, with 16 bases left between them. Note on this clone: Its antigen is unidentified.

The primer mix had 60 Vbeta and 13 Jbeta primers. Assay: immunoSEQ multiplex PCR; the TCRdb copy retains only in-frame clones and omits some. The sample consists of 120,000 or so clones, about 75% of them appearing once. Specimen: PBMCs. V and J are TRBV15 and TRBJ2-1; TRBD1 is a possible D gene (6 bases). The receptor's source is a man in his sixties in good health and CMV-seropositive. CDR3 DNA sequence: TGTGCCACCAGCAGAGATTTACCAGGGGATCCTTACAATGAGCAGTTCTTC. Its translation is CATSRDLPGDPYNEQFF.